The sequence of this T cell receptor beta chain was determined in a study of T-cell reconstitution after alpha-beta-depleted transplantation in children (dated by TCRdb to the mid-2010s). At the level of the whole study: Using TCR repertoire profiling, the study quantitatively followed how T-cell immune reconstitution unfolded in children after TCRalphabeta/CD19-depleted allogeneic hematopoietic cell transplantation.

Library generation was performed with PCR. Sequencing used an Illumina HiSeq 2500. Molecular barcoding was employed in the preparation of TCR libraries, with unique molecular identifiers being used to normalize TCRbeta repertoire quantification. The public reads were run again by TCRdb, first through fastp at Q25 and then through MiXCR, and only productive beta chains were kept. Rows are unified per CDR3 protein, each entry keeping the most common DNA and genes. The sample table lists approximately 510,000 distinct CDR3 sequences, around 19% of them with a count of one. The ten largest make up roughly 3.3% of the sample. This clonotype was counted a few times. Its antigen is currently not known. Per-nucleotide qualities are absent, and no much larger clonotype sits a single base away. From its cysteine to its phenylalanine, the CDR3 spans 16 amino acids. Only the CDR3 region is kept as DNA, spanning 48 bases read in frame from base 1. The germline V gene sets CDR1 to MNHEY and CDR2 to SVGAGI. V is pruned by 0 bases and J by 0 bases, leaving 1 base of the junction without a gene match.

This receptor was identified in a human donor who donated a stem cell graft to a child with acute lymphoblastic leukemia. This sample comprised PBMCs from the stem cell graft donor, obtained from the stem cell graft. The chain joins TRBV6-5 to TRBJ2-7; TRBD2 aligns with 11 central bases. The nucleotide sequence reads TGTGCCAGCAGTTACTCGACTAGCGGGGTCTCCTACGAGCAGTACTTC. This encodes CASSYSTSGVSYEQYF.